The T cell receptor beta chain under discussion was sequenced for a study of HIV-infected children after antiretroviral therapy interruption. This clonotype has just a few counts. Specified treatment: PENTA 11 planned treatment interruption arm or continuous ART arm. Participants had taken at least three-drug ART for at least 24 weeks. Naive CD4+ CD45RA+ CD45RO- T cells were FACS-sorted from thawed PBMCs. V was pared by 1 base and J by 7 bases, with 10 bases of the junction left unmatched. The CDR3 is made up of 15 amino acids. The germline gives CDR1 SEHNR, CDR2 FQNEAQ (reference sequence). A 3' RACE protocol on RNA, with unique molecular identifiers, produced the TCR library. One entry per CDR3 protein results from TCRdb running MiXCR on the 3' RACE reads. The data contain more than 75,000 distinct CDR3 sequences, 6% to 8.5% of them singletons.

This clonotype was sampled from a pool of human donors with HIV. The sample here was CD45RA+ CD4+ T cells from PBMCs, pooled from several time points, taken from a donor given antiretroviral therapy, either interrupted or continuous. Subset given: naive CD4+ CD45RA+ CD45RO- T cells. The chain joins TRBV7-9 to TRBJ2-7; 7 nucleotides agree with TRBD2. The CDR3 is CASSLGVVGGQEQYF. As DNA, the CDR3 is TGTGCCAGCAGCTTAGGAGTGGTGGGAGGGCAGGAGCAGTACTTC.